Listed below are T cell receptor beta chains from one sample, sequenced in a study of spatial heterogeneity in lung cancer. TCRdb reprocessed the 5' RACE reads with MiXCR, giving one entry per CDR3 protein. The table records about 16,000 distinct CDR3 sequences, 6.3% of them present only once. Sequenced material: PBMCs, taken at follow-up. The origin of the receptors is a male donor with early-stage non-small cell lung cancer. Each CDR3 is given with its conserved first and last residue. A D gene is named only where the DNA matches it firmly. Some rows have no size entry. The others give once, few or many, or a class for an expanded clone.

D gene	V gene	clone size	J gene	CDR3 protein	CDR3 DNA
TRBD2	TRBV30	many	TRBJ2-1	CAWSVLAEGNEQFF	TGTGCCTGGAGTGTTCTAGCGGAGGGGAATGAGCAGTTCTTC
-	TRBV7-8	many	TRBJ1-6	CASSSRGGYNSPLHF	TGTGCCAGCAGCTCTAGGGGGGGCTATAATTCACCCCTCCACTTT
TRBD2	TRBV2	many	TRBJ2-5	CASSSLAVQETQYF	TGTGCCAGCAGTTCACTAGCGGTCCAAGAGACCCAGTACTTC
TRBD1	TRBV20-1	many	TRBJ2-7	CSASRDRAYEQYF	TGCAGTGCTAGTAGGGACAGGGCCTACGAGCAGTACTTC
-	TRBV7-2	-	TRBJ2-1	CASSFSGLDNEQFF	TGTGCCAGCAGCTTTTCTGGACTTGACAATGAGCAGTTCTTC
TRBD2	TRBV12-3/TRBV12-4	many	TRBJ2-7	CASSSPAGGRGYEQYF	TGTGCCAGCAGTTCCCCAGCGGGAGGCAGGGGCTACGAGCAGTACTTC
-	TRBV12-3/TRBV12-4	-	TRBJ1-4	CASSSGRLLMHEKLFF	TGTGCCAGCAGTAGTGGGCGACTACTTATGCACGAAAAACTGTTTTTT
TRBD1	TRBV10-3	many	TRBJ1-5	CAISPTGDSNQPQHF	TGTGCCATCAGCCCCACAGGGGATAGCAATCAGCCCCAGCATTTT
-	TRBV11-2	many	TRBJ2-7	CASSRDRLAYEQYF	TGTGCCAGCAGCCGTGACAGGCTCGCCTACGAGCAGTACTTC
TRBD1	TRBV4-3	many	TRBJ2-6	CASSYTGTAGANVLTF	TGCGCCAGCAGTTACACCGGGACAGCTGGGGCCAACGTCCTGACTTTC
TRBD1	TRBV7-2	many	TRBJ1-1	CASSKTGGTEAFF	TGTGCCAGCAGCAAAACAGGGGGTACTGAAGCTTTCTTT
-	TRBV12-3/TRBV12-4	few	TRBJ2-7	CASSLTGEGQYF	TGTGCCAGCAGTCTCACAGGGGAGGGGCAGTACTTC
-	TRBV7-2	many	TRBJ1-5	CASSRENQPQHF	TGTGCCAGCAGCCGAGAAAATCAGCCCCAGCATTTT
-	TRBV6-2/TRBV6-3	many	TRBJ1-2	CASTPTGADGYTF	TGTGCCAGCACCCCCACGGGGGCGGATGGCTACACCTTC
-	TRBV20-1	many	TRBJ2-4	CSARPRVGKNIQYF	TGCAGTGCCAGACCCAGGGTGGGCAAAAACATTCAGTACTTC
TRBD1	TRBV15	many	TRBJ2-4	CATSSGQGAYIQYF	TGTGCCACCAGCAGTGGACAGGGGGCATACATTCAGTACTTC
TRBD2	TRBV12-5	-	TRBJ2-1	CASGAGSYNEQFF	TGTGCTAGTGGAGCGGGGAGCTACAATGAGCAGTTCTTC
TRBD2	TRBV6-2/TRBV6-3	many	TRBJ2-7	CASSLTGTSGSYEQYF	TGTGCCAGCAGTCTAACCGGGACTAGCGGAAGCTACGAGCAGTACTTC
TRBD1	TRBV28	medium-sized	TRBJ1-5	CASRPRTGRNQPQHF	TGTGCCAGCAGACCCCGGACAGGGCGTAATCAGCCCCAGCATTTT
-	TRBV11-1	medium-sized	TRBJ2-5	CASSRGRGSPGVTQYF	TGTGCCAGCAGCCGGGGCCGGGGTTCCCCCGGGGTGACCCAGTACTTC
-	TRBV6-5	many	TRBJ2-1	CASLKTAQSYNEQFF	TGTGCCAGCCTCAAGACAGCCCAGTCCTACAATGAGCAGTTCTTC
-	TRBV7-8	many	TRBJ1-5	CASSLEGVVQPQHF	TGTGCCAGCAGCTTAGAGGGGGTGGTTCAGCCCCAGCATTTT
TRBD2	TRBV11-2	few	TRBJ2-3	CASSLRGGRAQDTQYF	TGTGCCAGCAGCTTAAGGGGCGGGAGGGCCCAAGATACGCAGTATTTT
TRBD2	TRBV20-1	few	TRBJ2-1	CSARGGEAGARDEQFF	TGCAGTGCTAGAGGGGGCGAAGCGGGAGCGCGTGATGAGCAGTTCTTC
TRBD2	TRBV11-2	many	TRBJ2-2	CASSLQAGGEGGELFF	TGTGCCAGCAGCCTACAAGCGGGAGGAGAGGGCGGGGAGCTGTTTTTT
-	TRBV5-1	many	TRBJ1-1	CASSLVAGAPNTEAFF	TGCGCCAGCAGCTTGGTGGCAGGGGCCCCGAACACTGAAGCTTTCTTT
TRBD1	TRBV3-1	many	TRBJ1-2	CASRDRTVRSGYTF	TGTGCCAGCAGGGACAGGACCGTTCGGAGCGGCTACACCTTC
-	TRBV20-1	many	TRBJ2-2	CSARGPPVGPTHTGELFF	TGCAGTGCTAGGGGGCCCCCCGTTGGCCCGACTCACACCGGGGAGCTGTTTTTT
TRBD1	TRBV20-1	many	TRBJ1-4	CSARDGRGLRATNEKLFF	TGCAGTGCTAGAGATGGCAGGGGGTTAAGAGCAACTAATGAAAAACTGTTTTTT
-	TRBV10-3	many	TRBJ1-5	CAISDTAQGGNQPQHF	TGTGCCATCAGTGATACTGCGCAAGGGGGCAATCAGCCCCAGCATTTT
-	TRBV20-1	many	TRBJ1-6	CSAHPQGNYNSPLHF	TGCAGTGCCCACCCCCAGGGAAACTATAATTCACCCCTCCACTTT
TRBD2	TRBV18	many	TRBJ2-3	CASSPLAGSTDTQYF	TGTGCCAGCTCACCTCTAGCGGGGTCCACAGATACGCAGTATTTT
TRBD2	TRBV7-2	many	TRBJ2-1	CASSSIAGNEQFF	TGTGCCAGCAGCTCTATAGCGGGCAATGAGCAGTTCTTC
-	TRBV9	many	TRBJ2-1	CASSVGNNEQFF	TGTGCCAGCAGCGTAGGGAACAATGAGCAGTTCTTC
TRBD2	TRBV12-3/TRBV12-4	many	TRBJ2-3	CASTLSGSPDTQYF	TGTGCCAGCACCCTTAGCGGGAGCCCAGATACGCAGTATTTT
-	TRBV6-2/TRBV6-3	few	TRBJ2-5	CASRRTTPGETQYF	TGTGCCAGCAGACGAACTACGCCAGGGGAGACCCAGTACTTC
-	TRBV2	many	TRBJ2-3	CASSPSRTDTQYF	TGTGCCAGCAGTCCCTCTCGCACAGATACGCAGTATTTT
-	TRBV28	many	TRBJ2-7	CASALGITSYEQYF	TGTGCCAGCGCTTTAGGGATTACCTCCTACGAGCAGTACTTC
-	TRBV10-3	-	TRBJ2-7	CAIREELAYEQYF	TGTGCCATCAGGGAGGAACTAGCCTACGAGCAGTACTTC
-	TRBV27	many	TRBJ2-2	CASSFDRITGELFF	TGTGCCAGCAGTTTCGACAGGATTACCGGGGAGCTGTTTTTT
-	TRBV3-1	medium-sized	TRBJ2-3	CASSQVTGTQYF	TGTGCCAGCAGCCAAGTGACCGGGACGCAGTATTTT
-	TRBV20-1	many	TRBJ2-3	CSARDGASSDTQYF	TGCAGTGCTAGAGATGGGGCTAGCTCAGATACGCAGTATTTT
-	TRBV6-5	few	TRBJ1-1	CASSYRGGEAFF	TGTGCCAGCAGTTACCGAGGGGGTGAAGCTTTCTTT
-	TRBV28	many	TRBJ2-7	CASVGGGAGGLYEQYF	TGTGCCAGCGTGGGGGGTGGGGCAGGGGGACTCTACGAGCAGTACTTC
TRBD1	TRBV3-1	many	TRBJ2-2	CASSPIPPGQITGELFF	TGTGCCAGCAGCCCAATTCCACCGGGACAGATCACCGGGGAGCTGTTTTTT
TRBD1	TRBV12-3/TRBV12-4	medium-sized	TRBJ1-2	CASSHWTGSNYGYTF	TGTGCCAGCAGCCACTGGACAGGGAGTAACTATGGCTACACCTTC
-	TRBV20-1	many	TRBJ2-4	CSARDSGLAKNIQYF	TGCAGTGCTAGAGACTCCGGACTAGCCAAAAACATTCAGTACTTC
TRBD1	TRBV7-9	many	TRBJ2-1	CASSSQGQALAYNEQFF	TGTGCCAGCAGCTCCCAGGGACAGGCCTTGGCCTACAATGAGCAGTTCTTC
TRBD1	TRBV28	many	TRBJ1-5	CASSSGAGGGQPQHF	TGTGCCAGCAGTAGTGGGGCAGGGGGCGGGCAGCCCCAGCATTTT
-	TRBV6-1	-	TRBJ2-7	CASRGSSRFEQYF	TGTGCCAGCAGAGGCTCTTCCCGTTTTGAGCAGTACTTC
-	TRBV3-2	many	TRBJ1-2	CASSHSGRRANYGYTF	TGTGCCAGCAGCCATTCCGGACGGCGAGCTAACTATGGCTACACCTTC
TRBD1	TRBV20-1	many	TRBJ1-2	CSATLGQGLMGGYTF	TGCAGTGCTACCCTAGGACAGGGCCTTATGGGTGGCTACACCTTC
-	TRBV2	medium-sized	TRBJ1-5	CASTSIGGPQHF	TGTGCCAGCACCTCTATCGGGGGGCCCCAGCATTTT
-	TRBV4-3	many	TRBJ2-3	CASSQEWILYSTDTQYF	TGCGCCAGCAGCCAAGAATGGATCTTATATAGCACAGATACGCAGTATTTT
-	TRBV4-3	large	TRBJ1-2	CASSQDGALYGYTF	TGCGCCAGCAGCCAAGATGGGGCCCTCTATGGCTACACCTTC
-	TRBV3-1	-	TRBJ1-1	CASRGVGEAFF	TGTGCCAGCAGAGGGGTGGGTGAAGCTTTCTTT
TRBD1	TRBV15	few	TRBJ2-7	CATSSGQGSGEQYF	TGTGCCACCAGCAGCGGACAGGGATCGGGAGAGCAGTACTTC